This TCR beta chain was sequenced during a study of CD8+ T cells in alopecia areata. Study-wide results and limits: A large proportion of expanded lesional clones were detected persisting in scalp and blood during tofacitinib.

In this sample, this clone turned up a few times. Its specificity is not known. The junction had 13 bases not matched to a gene; V was cut back by 4 bases and J by 5 bases. Germline V lookup: CDR1 SGHRS, CDR2 YFSETQ. The CDR3 is 17 amino acids. Sequencing used cDNA as its template, made by extracting RNA and reverse transcribing it. TCRdb's copy holds only in-frame clones and misses some; the assay was immunoSEQ multiplex PCR. The data show more than 200,000 clones, around 65% seen once. The treatment denotes: oral pan-JAK inhibitor, 5-10 mg twice daily. The TCR sequence derives from a human donor with alopecia areata. This rearrangement joins TRBV5-1 to TRBJ2-5; 11 bases match TRBD1. Sequenced material: CD4+ T cells sorted from blood, taken at week 44, from a patient treated with tofacitinib. The DNA for the CDR3 is TGCGCCAGCAGCGCGGGACAGGGGGATCAGGGGCAGGAGACCCAGTACTTC. Translation gives CASSAGQGDQGQETQYF.